This T cell receptor (beta chain) was identified in a study of CD8+ T cells in alopecia areata. Study-level background: Scalp area affected, as a percentage, set the severity score of treated patients.

Isolated RNA was reverse transcribed into cDNA used as the sequencing template. The assay was immunoSEQ multiplex PCR, and TCRdb's table has in-frame clones only and misses some. The repertoire holds roughly 190,000 clones, 60% seen once, with 1% in the top ten. Treatment of the sample: oral pan-JAK inhibitor, 5-10 mg twice daily. Peripheral blood and lesional scalp punch biopsies came from alopecia areata patients. Deletions cut 0 bases from V and 1 base from J, with 12 bases between. Germline CDR1 LGHNA, CDR2 YSLEER. The length of the CDR3 is 16 residues. The material sequenced was CD4+ T cells sorted from blood, taken at week 24, from a patient treated with tofacitinib. The sequence was collected from a human donor with alopecia areata. The chain has TRBV4-3 and TRBJ1-2; the D is unclear. CDR3 in DNA: TGCGCCAGCAGCCAAGAGAGAGTTAAGCATAACTATGGCTACACCTTC. As protein: CASSQERVKHNYGYTF.